This T cell receptor beta chain was obtained from a study of human T cells and chemical hapten exposure. Study information: For sensitization, 2% DPC was applied to a 2 cm by 2 cm patch of upper inner arm skin. Patch testing was performed with 0.01% DPC on the upper back, with reading at 6 days. Variation in per-sample TCR yields came mainly from small pooled library volume differences.

Sample time point: patch test 2, 6 weeks after DPC sensitization. Regarding treatment: therapeutic diphenylcyclopropenone sensitization with weekly scalp DPC. Extraction of total RNA was performed on unfractionated whole blood. TCRdb fed the RACE reads into MiXCR, producing one record per CDR3 protein. The sample yields over 35,000 distinct CDR3 sequences, around 9.3% seen once. This clonotype originated in a woman between 35 and 50 years old with alopecia areata. Some clones in this sample may be carry-over from other donors' samples. The sample here was whole blood, taken in connection with sensitization to the hapten diphenylcyclopropenone (DPC).

As DNA, the CDR3 is TGTGCCAGCAGTTTAATTGGGATTAGCTCCTACGAGCAGTACTTC. This encodes CASSLIGISSYEQYF. This rearrangement joins TRBV28 to TRBJ2-7; D gene unclear. Between the trimmed V and J ends, which lost 2 bases and 0 bases, there was a span of 11 bases. The length of the CDR3 is 15 residues. Germline CDR1 reads MDHEN; CDR2 reads SYDVKM.